The entry below gives a single T cell receptor (beta chain) sequence along with its context. Its matching antigen is unknown. Cyclophosphamide on days +3 and +4 followed busulfan-fludarabine conditioning and a marrow graft. The data were taken from a study of T cells after posttransplantation cyclophosphamide. Overall study findings and caveats: After PTCy, TRB diversity resembled that of CNI/methotrexate controls. Donor-recipient repertoire similarity was low at 1-2 months, rising over year one. Blood and skin or GI T cell repertoires showed limited TRB overlap.

Trimming removed 3 bases from V and 1 base from J; junction bases left unmatched: 5. The germline V gene has CDR1 SGDLS and CDR2 YYNGEE. This CDR3 spans 15 amino acids. The data were produced by immunoSEQ multiplex PCR, yet TCRdb's version contains in-frame clones alone and is incomplete. Counted here are over 3,000 clones, roughly two thirds occurring once; the ten biggest clones make up less than 60%. This sequence joins TRBV9 and TRBJ2-7, with 9 bases identical to TRBD1. The sequence derives from a female patient aged 40 to 50 who received an allogeneic stem cell transplant from a related donor, was CMV-positive, and had no GVHD. Some T cells may originate from the graft donor. Specimen: CD8+ T cells sorted from PBMCs, collected 950 to 1,200 days after allogeneic stem cell transplant with posttransplant cyclophosphamide. The CDR3 sequence: CASSATGGTSYEQYF. The CDR3 DNA reads TGTGCCAGCAGCGCCACAGGGGGCACTTCCTACGAGCAGTACTTC.